This T cell receptor beta chain was sequenced for a study of T cell clonotyping in hematopoietic cell transplantation. The CDR3 extends over 18 amino acids. Germline CDR1 LGHNA, CDR2 YNFKEQ. Losses at the gene ends were 4 bases for V and 1 base for J; bases not matched to a gene: 4. Points on this clone: Its antigen is not known.

General study results and limits: Higher Inverse Simpson Index values in graft donor and pretransplant recipient predicted broader posttransplant TCR diversity.

Using immunoSEQ multiplex PCR, the repertoire was profiled, and TCRdb retains in-frame clones only, with some absent. The table shows about 11,000 clones, with less than 55% occurring only once. The chain combines TRBV4-2 with TRBJ2-2; TRBD2 agrees at 15 bases. The sequence derives from a male patient aged 50 to 59 who had an allogeneic stem cell transplant from an unrelated donor, so the T cells may come from the graft donor. Some clones in this sample may be carry-over from other donors' samples. Sample: PBMCs, taken 30 days after allogeneic stem cell transplant. This CDR3 reads CASSPRTSGGENTGELFF. The DNA of the CDR3 is TGTGCCAGCAGCCCCAGGACTAGCGGGGGGGAGAACACCGGGGAGCTGTTTTTT.